This T cell receptor (beta chain) was observed in a study of cytomegalovirus exposure and HLA in healthy donors (dated by TCRdb to 2017 to 2019). A note on the overall study: An earlier analysis of more than 550 of the donors reported 276 Gb of sequence data and 100 million to 120 million unique TCR beta sequences obtained from roughly 170 million T cells. An earlier analysis of around 540 of the donors applied high-throughput TCR beta sequencing to assess whether each TCR beta V gene segment acted as functional or pseudogenic. The study used immunosequencing to profile the T cell repertoires of 600 to 850 subjects and linked those repertoires to cytomegalovirus serostatus. Besides the first cohort of 500 to 700 subjects, a separate validation cohort made up of 90 to 150 different subjects was used. Of the roughly 410 genotyped donors, 65% to 90% were placed in the genetic ancestry cluster associated with self-reported Caucasian donors. On average, 235,054 unique TCR beta nucleotide sequences were sequenced per donor among 398 genotyped donors of the cohort, with roughly 18% of those sequences being non-productive. Donor age, sex, ethnicity and CMV serostatus were compiled alongside the repertoire data. Approximately 330 gigabases of sequencing data and 75 million to 85 million unique TCR sequences made up an early release that covered some 640 HLA-typed donors. Genome-wide SNP genotypes for about three fifths of the roughly 670 donors were used in a later genetic analysis, which treated that subset as a discovery cohort. The number of typed donors differed by locus: about 620-640 for A, B, C, DRB1 and DQB1; some 500 for DQA1; some 610 for DPA1; and around 450 for DPB1. Rather than using new phenotypic data, the later analysis identified candidate immune exposures from TCR beta sequences and from how often those sequences occurred across donors. A later analysis re-analyzed previously published TCR beta repertoires from 666 donors and added high-resolution HLA genotyping to study TCR occurrence patterns. Roughly 5 DR-DQ haplotypes were handled as single units for association and clustering, since linkage in the cohort was strong. Every discovery cohort repertoire had been produced on one sequencing platform. To predict cytomegalovirus infection status, the study brought together high-throughput TCR immunosequencing, statistical association of individual TCRs with disease status, and machine learning. HLA typing included class I and class II loci at four-digit resolution. The study aimed to test whether cataloging public T cell receptors could reveal signatures of past pathogen exposure.

For this clone: What antigen it recognizes has not been identified. No base quality values were provided; no much bigger clone lies one nucleotide off.

The cohort consisted of approximately 690 healthy bone marrow donors. Cohort members were all nominally healthy when sampled, although unrecorded immune exposures were likely present. The donor tested CMV seropositive and was one of the 289 seropositive cohort members. A peripheral blood sample was collected from each donor, and TCR beta sequencing was performed on peripheral blood mononuclear cells. Genomic DNA was extracted from the blood cell samples with the Qiagen DNeasy Blood Extraction Kit. General conclusions and limits of the study: Linkage disequilibrium might explain the correlated functional status among segregating V segments, but an unknown experimental factor could not be excluded. When HLA alleles, especially DR and DQ, strongly co-occurred, attributing TCR associations to individual alleles was difficult. In a later analysis, the rate of TCR association differed among HLA loci, with DRB1 alleles having the most associated TCRs and HLA-C alleles having the fewest. The study gave a list of roughly 150 TCR beta chains associated with cytomegalovirus. CMV serostatus was the only immune exposure information available for the cohort. Because HLA typing was missing for some donors at each locus, association tests included only the typed subset. Specific HLA alleles were associated with 15,000 to 20,000 TCR beta sequences at a false discovery rate of 0.05 in a later analysis. V-gene and J-gene trimming of TCR beta chains was associated with a missense DCLRE1C variant in a later genetic analysis, and the association was replicated in an independent cohort. According to the authors, the approach could potentially be generalized to other disease states and immunological phenotypes. A cluster of highly shared sequence variants was judged likely to represent a technical artifact of the sequencing pipeline. Several of the top co-occurrence clusters appeared to be linked to parvovirus B19, influenza, CMV and Epstein-Barr virus, according to a later analysis. Presence/absence analyses assumed roughly uniform sequencing depth across donors, an assumption that may not hold. In an earlier analysis of more than 450 of the donors, most TCR beta V segments were observed in productive rearrangements about 90% or about 30% of the time, broadly matching IMGT annotations. Because the 87-base-pair reads could not distinguish some IMGT-functional V segments, including TRBV6-2 and TRBV6-3, those segments were excluded. Most CMV-associated TCR beta chains appeared to be HLA-restricted in a later analysis, and the HLA associations seemed to be driven largely by CMV exposure. The classifier was reported to diagnose cytomegalovirus status with high specificity and sensitivity in both the original cohort and the validation cohort. In this cohort, only TCR beta chains were sequenced, and detectable features were limited by the absence of alpha or paired-chain data. A few of the identified cytomegalovirus-associated TCR beta chains were confirmed in vitro to be specific for cytomegalovirus antigens. Approximately 18 rarely observed V segments, including chromosome 9 orphons, were excluded from the earlier analysis of 550 to 700 of the donors because counts were too low. While some public TCRs were present in many individuals, most TCR sequences turned up only very rarely across donors. In a later analysis, HLA-associated TCR beta chains were found to be more clonally expanded and to have lower generation probabilities than equally common non-associated chains. A further reported finding was that TCR beta sequences accurately predicted the HLA-A and HLA-B alleles for most subjects in the first cohort. Compared with the roughly 670-donor mean, donors in an Asian-associated ancestry cluster had fewer N-insertions in productive TCRs, according to a later genetic analysis.

The cysteine opens and the phenylalanine closes a CDR3 of 15 amino acids. Only the CDR3 part of the read is kept: 45 bases, read in frame from the first base. The junction carries 14 bases between V and J, which are trimmed by 1 base and 4 bases respectively. From the germline V gene, CDR1 is SGHDT and CDR2 is YYEEEE. The library relied on the immunoSEQ multiplex PCR assay. For the multiplex PCR, a mixture combining 60 forward primers for TCR Vbeta segments and 13 reverse primers for TCR Jbeta segments was used. The CDR3 region of rearranged TCR beta genes was amplified from genomic DNA by a multiplex PCR assay. Amplified TCR beta libraries were sequenced as 87-base-pair reads on the Illumina HiSeq System. As for the original processing: A later analysis counted some 74 million unique TCR beta chains across the 700 or so repertoires, and some 11 million of these chains were shared by at least two donors. A nearest-neighbor algorithm error-corrected the raw reads and collapsed the reads into unique sequences, merging closely related sequences to remove PCR and sequencing errors. Alignment of CDR3 sequences to IMGT reference sequences was used to assign V, D and J gene segments. Each retained sequence needed at least a six-nucleotide match to both a V gene segment and a J gene segment. Rearrangements were called productive when the CDR3 lacked stop codons and stayed in frame with V and J; all others were non-productive. Following IMGT convention, CDR3 was defined as the stretch from the second conserved V-encoded cysteine up to the conserved J-encoded phenylalanine. The earlier analysis of more than 450 of the donors excluded sequences that lacked an unambiguous match to a single V gene segment. An earlier analysis of a few hundred of the donors classified V segments as functional when productive rearrangements were above 56.7% and as segregating when the standard deviation between donors was above 5%. To diagnose cytomegalovirus status from the catalog of TCR beta chain sequences, a statistical classification framework was built. A later analysis assigned V and J genes by comparing TCR nucleotide sequences with IMGT/GENE-DB human TR gene sequences. In a later analysis, CDR3 sequences and most-parsimonious VDJ recombination scenarios were assigned using the TCRdist pipeline. A later analysis defined each TCR beta chain by its CDR3 amino acid sequence plus V-gene family, and excluded reads lacking a unique V-gene family. As a way to deal with suspected cross-contamination and a sequencing artifact, a later analysis dropped over 550 nucleotide sequences that were highly shared and had low generation probability. A later analysis calculated a clonal expansion index for each public chain from normalized within-repertoire ranks of inferred template counts. In a later analysis, generation probabilities were computed with a VDJ recombination model fitted to out-of-frame rearrangements, and the resulting probabilities were checked against IGoR. In a later analysis, TCR-TCR, TCR-HLA and TCR-CMV co-occurrence was scored with hypergeometric tests, and a repertoire-size bias correction was applied to TCR pairs. To estimate false discovery rates, a later analysis permuted the HLA or CMV assignments 20 times. In a later analysis, co-occurring TCRs were grouped using DBSCAN, with TCRdist sequence similarity added in when clustering inside HLA-allele-positive subsets. Repertoires with fewer than 30,000 or more than 120,000 public chains were left out of co-occurrence clustering, as were about five repertoires with anomalous nucleotide sharing. TCRdb retrieved this table from immuneACCESS and kept in-frame rearrangements only. Not all clones are present; in checked studies, unresolved V genes account for under half, and no reason is known for the remainder. That table supplies the V and J calls and clone size; D and trimming were determined from the DNA. The sample records under 200,000 clones, around 80% of which are singletons. Jointly, the top ten make up 1.7% of the sample.

The chain couples TRBV5-6 to TRBJ1-2, with a weak D call of TRBD1 (5 bases match). Sequenced: PBMCs. This TCR was recovered from a man in his forties in good health and CMV-seropositive. The sequenced DNA is TGTGCCAGCAGCTTGTCTGGGGCCAACCGCTATGGCTACACCTTC. This is translated as CASSLSGANRYGYTF.